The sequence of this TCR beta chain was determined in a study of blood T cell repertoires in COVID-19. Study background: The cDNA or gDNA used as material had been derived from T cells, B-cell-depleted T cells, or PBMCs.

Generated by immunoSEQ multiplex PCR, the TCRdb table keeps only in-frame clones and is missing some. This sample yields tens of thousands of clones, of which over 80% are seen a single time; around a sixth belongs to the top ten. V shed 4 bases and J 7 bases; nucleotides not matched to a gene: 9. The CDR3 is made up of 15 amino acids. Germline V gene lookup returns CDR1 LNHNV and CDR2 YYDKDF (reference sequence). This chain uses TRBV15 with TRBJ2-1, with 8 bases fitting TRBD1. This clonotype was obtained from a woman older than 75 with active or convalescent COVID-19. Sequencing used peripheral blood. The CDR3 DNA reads TGTGCCACCAGCACTCAGACCCGACAGGGGAATGAGCAGTTCTTC. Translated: CATSTQTRQGNEQFF. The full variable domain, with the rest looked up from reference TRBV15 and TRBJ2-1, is DAMVIQNPRYQVTQFGKPVTLSCSQTLNHNVMYWYQQKSSQAPKLLFHYYDKDFNNEADTPDNFQSRRPNTSFCFLDIRSPGLGDTAMYLCATSTQTRQGNEQFFGPGTRLTVL.